Presented here are 14 T cell receptor beta chains from one specimen sequenced in a study of regulatory T cells in long-lasting Graves disease. Time point given: persistent/refractory GD, antithyroid drugs over 5 years with positive TRAb. PBMCs were the source of the RNA used for TCR sequencing. Library construction for TCR beta used iRepertoire HTBI primers and Arm-PCR of CDR3 regions. TCRdb re-derived calls from the multiplex PCR reads in MiXCR, one entry per CDR3 protein. Here the sample spans fewer than 450,000 distinct CDR3 sequences, 20% to 25% being singletons. Source: peripheral blood mononuclear cells (PBMCs), taken when the disease was refractory, from a patient treated with antithyroid drugs. The receptors originated from a female donor with Graves disease.

The chain uses TRBV5-1 and TRBJ2-7; no firm D call. CDR1 and CDR2 (germline): SGHRS, YFSETQ. The CDR3 consists of 15 residues. V was cut by 0 bases and J by 0 bases, with 10 bases left in between. CDR3 region: CASSLAPASSYEQYF. In nucleotides, the CDR3 is TGCGCCAGCAGCTTGGCCCCAGCGTCCTCCTACGAGCAGTACTTC.

This clonotype has a count of ten or more. The rearrangement links TRBV11-2 to TRBJ1-1; D is possibly TRBD1 (5 bases). CDR3 size: 17 residues. Trimming removed 2 bases from V and 0 bases from J, with 16 bases in between. The germline gives CDR1 SGHAT, CDR2 FQNNGV. The CDR3 DNA reads as TGTGCCAGCAGCTTATTACAGGACGGATTGGTGAACACTGAAGCTTTCTTT. Amino acids: CASSLLQDGLVNTEAFF.

This clonotype was detected ten times or more. The chain combines TRBV2 with TRBJ2-3; 12 positions agree with TRBD2. Germline V CDR1 and CDR2: SNHLY, FYNNEI. CDR3 length: 19 amino acids. Trimming took 6 bases from V and 3 from J; bases not matched to a gene: 16. The CDR3 region has the DNA TGTGCCAGCAGCCTCCGGCGACTAGCGGGAGCTGAGGAGACAGATACGCAGTATTTT. Its protein product is CASSLRRLAGAEETDTQYF.

The chain recombines TRBV20-1 with TRBJ2-7; maybe TRBD1 (5 bases). V was cut by 6 bases and J by 3 bases, with 24 bases left in between. The CDR3 runs to 16 residues. CDR1 is DFQATT and CDR2 is SNEGSKA in the germline V gene (reference sequence). DNA of the CDR3: TGCAGTGCCCCCGGGTCGATTGACAGCCTGGACTACGAGCAGTACTTC. It translates to CSAPGSIDSLDYEQYF.

Concerning this clonotype itself: One junction end disagrees with the germline gene, perhaps due to a read error. The chain joins TRBV27 to TRBJ2-2; 8 bases align to TRBD2. The length of the CDR3 is 16 residues. The germline V gene has CDR1 MNHEY and CDR2 SMNVEV (reference sequence). The CDR3 here is CVSKQTSGREGGELFF. The CDR3 DNA is TGTGTCAGCAAACAAACCAGCGGGAGAGAGGGCGGGGAGCTGTTTTTT.

The chain is built from TRBV7-6 and TRBJ2-2; TRBD2 aligns across 11 bases. Trimming cost V 0 bases and J 7 bases; bases outside gene matches: 4. Looked up from germline, CDR1 is SGHVS and CDR2 is FNYEAQ. This CDR3 has 16 residues. The CDR3 spells CASSLAGTSGDGELFF. In nucleotides, the CDR3 is TGTGCCAGCAGCTTAGCGGGGACTAGCGGCGACGGGGAGCTGTTTTTT.

The chain has TRBV20-1 and TRBJ2-7, with 8 bases identical to TRBD2. V was pared by 0 bases and J by 4 bases, with 8 bases of the junction left unmatched. Per germline, CDR1 DFQATT and CDR2 SNEGSKA (reference sequence). This CDR3 has 15 amino acids. CDR3 DNA sequence: TGCAGTGCTAGAGATGTCGGGAGGGGCCAGTACGAGCAGTACTTC. This sequence encodes CSARDVGRGQYEQYF.

This clonotype was detected only a few times. The chain combines TRBV15 with TRBJ2-2; 7 bases map to TRBD1. Unmatched junction bases numbered 5, after V lost 5 bases and J lost 2 bases. The CDR3 runs 15 residues. CDR1 and CDR2 (germline): LNHNV, YYDKDF (reference sequence). Here the CDR3 reads CATSGQAQNTGELFF. DNA of the CDR3: TGTGCCACCAGCGGACAGGCCCAAAACACCGGGGAGCTGTTTTTT.

The V and J genes are TRBV6-2 or TRBV6-3 and TRBJ2-7; TRBD2 aligns across 8 bases. Unmatched junction bases numbered 7, after V lost 6 bases and J lost 0 bases. Germline V gives CDR1 MNHEY, CDR2 SVGEGT. The CDR3 is 15 amino acids. The CDR3 loop reads CASSRPSGYSYEQYF. CDR3 in DNA: TGTGCCAGCAGCCGGCCTAGCGGGTACTCCTACGAGCAGTACTTC.

The V gene is TRBV18, the J gene TRBJ1-5, with TRBD1 as a possible D gene (5 bases). Trimming pared 2 bases from V and 3 bases from J, leaving 11 bases between. CDR1 KGHSH and CDR2 LQKENI come from the germline V gene. The CDR3 runs to 15 residues. The CDR3 spells CASSPAGNVNQPQHF. The CDR3 DNA reads TGTGCCAGCTCACCAGCAGGGAATGTCAATCAGCCCCAGCATTTT.

There are a few counts of this clonotype. The chain has TRBV7-9 and TRBJ1-5, with D hard to call. The ends were cut back, 4 bases at V and 0 bases at J, with 7 bases in the middle. The CDR3 has 14 amino acids. Germline assignment: CDR1 SEHNR and CDR2 FQNEAQ (reference sequence). DNA of the CDR3: TGTGCCAGCAGCTCTGGGATTAGCAATCAGCCCCAGCATTTT. Its protein is CASSSGISNQPQHF.

V and J are TRBV5-1 and TRBJ2-2; D gene ambiguous. The CDR3 totals 14 residues. Trimming took off 6 bases at V and 2 bases at J, with 11 bases between the two ends. CDR1 is SGHRS, CDR2 YFSETQ, per germline. Here the CDR3 reads CASTRTANTGELFF. As DNA, the CDR3 is TGCGCCAGCACGCGTACGGCTAACACCGGGGAGCTGTTTTTT.

The chain has TRBV30 and TRBJ2-1, with TRBD2 matching over 7 bases. The trim removed 0 bases at V and 5 bases at J, leaving 4 bases unmatched. In germline, CDR1 is GTSNPN, CDR2 SVGIG (reference sequence). The CDR3 is 14 amino acids. CDR3 nucleotide sequence: TGTGCCTGGAGTGTACGTCTAGCGGACAATGAGCAGTTCTTC. This translates into CAWSVRLADNEQFF. The variable domain in full, completed from reference TRBV30 and TRBJ2-1, reads SQTIHQWPATLVQPVGSPLSLECTVEGTSNPNLYWYRQAAGRGLQLLFYSVGIGQISSEVPQNLSASRPQDRQFILSSKKLLLSDSGFYLCAWSVRLADNEQFFGPGTRLTVL.

This clonotype has a handful of counts. The chain uses TRBV4-1 and TRBJ2-7; possible D gene TRBD1, 6 bases. Trimming stripped 3 bases from V and 6 bases from J, with 15 bases between. Germline V gene sequence: CDR1 MGHRA, CDR2 YSYEKL. The CDR3 is 14 amino acids. The DNA of the CDR3 is TGCGCCAGCAGCCAGGATGGACAGATCGGCGAGCAGTACTTC. Residues: CASSQDGQIGEQYF.